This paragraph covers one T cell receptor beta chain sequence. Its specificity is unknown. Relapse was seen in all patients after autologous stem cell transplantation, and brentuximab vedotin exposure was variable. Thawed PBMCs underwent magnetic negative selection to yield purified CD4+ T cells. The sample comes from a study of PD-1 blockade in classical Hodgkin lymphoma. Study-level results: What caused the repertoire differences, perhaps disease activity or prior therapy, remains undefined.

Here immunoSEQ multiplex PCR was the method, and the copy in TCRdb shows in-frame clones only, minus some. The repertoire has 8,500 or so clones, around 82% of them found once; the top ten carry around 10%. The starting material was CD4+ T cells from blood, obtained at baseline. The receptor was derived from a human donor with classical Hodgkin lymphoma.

The CDR3 region has the DNA TGTGCCTGGATTTATTCGGAGGTTGAGATCTCCTACAATGAGCAGTTCTTC. It specifies CAWIYSEVEISYNEQFF. V and J are TRBV30 and TRBJ2-1, with D possibly being TRBD2 (5 bases). CDR1 is GTSNPN and CDR2 is SVGIG in the germline V gene (reference sequence). Trimming took off 4 bases at V and 0 bases at J, with 19 bases between the two ends. This CDR3 region has 17 residues.